The 31 T cell receptor beta chains reported below all come from one sample, sequenced in a study of tumor-infiltrating lymphocytes in primary liver carcinoma. Production of TCR beta cDNA used around 0.45 ug total RNA together with a constant-region primer. Libraries for TCR beta were built through three nested multiplex PCR rounds, which together made up a slightly modified ARM-PCR procedure. For 10 cycles apiece, the opening two PCR rounds ran with TRBV1-TRBV30 forward primers and a C-beta reverse primer. Using its own MiXCR run on the multiplex PCR reads, TCRdb lists one record per CDR3 protein. This sample yields under 150,000 distinct CDR3 sequences, of which around 65% are seen a single time; 8% to 9% belongs to the top ten. Both RNA and DNA were isolated together from around 20-30 mg of bulk tissue that had not been sorted. The sequencing input was tumor-adjacent normal liver tissue. The receptors derive from a woman aged 60 to 75 with primary liver carcinoma and hepatitis B virus infection.

A word on this clonotype: A much bigger clone sits one base away, suggesting this may be a read error. CDR3 amino acids: CASRGLAGTTGELLF. For the CDR3, the DNA is TGCGCCAGCAGAGGACTAGCGGGGACCACCGGGGAGCTGTTATTT. The chain has TRBV5-1 and TRBJ2-2; 12 nucleotides agree with TRBD2. Germline V gene sequence: CDR1 SGHRS, CDR2 YFSETQ. This CDR3 comprises 15 residues.

Details on this clonotype: The germline gene is not matched at one end of the junction; a read error may be the cause. This sequence joins TRBV6-1 and TRBJ1-5; D unclear. Germline V gene lookup returns CDR1 MNHNS and CDR2 SASEGT. The CDR3 loop spans 15 amino acids. The CDR3 DNA is TGTGCCGGCAGTGCGGTATCCCTCGGCGGGCAGCCCCAGCATTTT. Translated: CAGSAVSLGGQPQHF.

Concerning this clonotype: This is likely a read error, given that the CDR3 carries no conserved phenylalanine or tryptophan at its end. The chain links TRBV29-1 to TRBJ1-1; D is unclear. Trimming shortened V by 4 bases and J by 7 bases, and 7 bases separated the two germline ends. The germline CDR1 and CDR2 sequences are SQVTM and ANQGSEA. This CDR3 has 10 amino acids. The CDR3 sequence: CSVGEVEAFV. DNA for the CDR3: TGCAGCGTTGGGGAGGTTGAAGCTTTCGTT.

As to this clonotype: The junction does not match germline at one end; this may be a read error. The rearrangement joins TRBV10-2 to TRBJ2-7, with 7 positions matching TRBD2. There are 12 residues in the CDR3. Germline V lookup: CDR1 WSHSY, CDR2 SAAADI. The CDR3 here is CVSSERGYGQYF. CDR3 in DNA: TGCGTCAGCAGTGAGCGGGGCTACGGGCAGTACTTC.

Remarks on this clonotype: The junction shows a germline mismatch at one end, possibly a read error. The rearrangement joins TRBV5-4 to TRBJ2-3; D ambiguous. The CDR3 has 15 amino acids. Germline V gene lookup returns CDR1 SGHNT and CDR2 YYREEE (reference sequence). CDR3 nucleotide sequence: TGTGCCAGCAGCTCTGGGGTCCTTTCCACAGATACGCGGCATTTT. It codes for CASSSGVLSTDTRHF.

The chain employs TRBV20-1 and TRBJ2-4; D gene unclear. Trimming shortened V by 3 bases and J by 0 bases, and 15 bases separated the two germline ends. Germline lookup yields CDR1 DFQATT and CDR2 SNEGSKA (reference sequence). CDR3 length: 16 residues. CDR3 in DNA: TGCAGTGCTAGCTCAGCTCGGGCCTTAGCCAAAAACATTCAGTACTTC. Translating it yields CSASSARALAKNIQYF.

As to this clonotype: The junction departs from germline at one end; a sequencing error may be responsible. V gene TRBV11-2 combines with J gene TRBJ2-1; maybe TRBD1 (6 bases). The germline CDR1 and CDR2 sequences are SGHAT and FQNNGV. The CDR3 is 14 amino acids. The CDR3 region has the DNA TGTGCCAGGAGCTTAGACAGGAGTCTCAATGAGCAGTTCTTC. Its translation is CARSLDRSLNEQFF.

Details on this clonotype: A read error may account for a junction end that differs from germline. V usage is TRBV5-6 and J usage is TRBJ2-7; D tentatively fits TRBD1 or TRBD2 (5 bases each). Per germline, CDR1 SGHDT and CDR2 YYEEEE. This CDR3 comprises 12 residues. The DNA of the CDR3 is TGTGACAGCAGCGAGGGGACGGGTGAGCAGTACTTC. Amino acids: CDSSEGTGEQYF.

This clonotype is termed medium-sized. The V call is TRBV11-2, the J call TRBJ2-7, with 8 bases matching TRBD2. The V segment lost 2 bases and the J segment 2 bases; nucleotides outside the gene matches: 5. CDR1 and CDR2 from the germline V gene are SGHAT and FQNNGV. This CDR3 is built from 15 residues. CDR3 loop: CASSLSGTRPYEQYF. The CDR3, as DNA: TGTGCCAGCAGCTTATCTGGGACTAGACCCTACGAGCAGTACTTC.

Concerning this clonotype: Given the absence of the conserved phenylalanine or tryptophan at the CDR3 end, a read error is likely. It is unclear where the CDR3 begins or ends on the DNA, so no DNA is shown, and the CDR3 is as TCRdb lists it. CDR3 residues: CASNTPGLAELKRSL. J is TRBJ2-1 and V is TRBV11-2; the D call of TRBD2 is as the table states it, not checked on the DNA. The length of the CDR3 is 15 amino acids, counting both ends. Per germline, CDR1 SGHAT and CDR2 FQNNGV.

This clonotype has only a few counts. Given a much more abundant clone one base away, this may be a read error. The gene calls are TRBV13 and TRBJ1-2; D unresolved. CDR3 length: 15 amino acids. Trimming pared 7 bases from V and 3 bases from J, leaving 18 bases between. Germline values: CDR1 PRHDT, CDR2 FYEKMQ (reference sequence). CDR3 in amino acids: CASNPAAVGYYGYTF. For the CDR3, the DNA is TGTGCCAGCAACCCTGCCGCAGTGGGGTACTATGGCTACACCTTC.

This clonotype was detected once. The gene calls are TRBV6-6 and TRBJ1-1; D is unresolved. CDR1 MNHNY and CDR2 SVGAGI come from the germline V gene (reference sequence). Trimming stripped 7 bases from V and 0 bases from J, with 12 bases between. CDR3 length equals 14 residues. In nucleotides, the CDR3 is TGTGCCAGCATTACTGCAGAATTGAACACTGAAGCTTTCTTT. Its protein is CASITAELNTEAFF.

Only a few counts were recorded for this clonotype. A single base separates this from a much larger clone, so it may be a read error. Without the conserved terminal phenylalanine or tryptophan, this CDR3 likely stems from a read error. The chain joins TRBV28 to TRBJ2-7, with 11 bases lining up with TRBD2. CDR3 size: 14 residues. Germline V gives CDR1 MDHEN, CDR2 SYDVKM. The J segment lost 9 bases and the V segment lost 7 bases, leaving 11 bases of the junction unmatched. CDR3 sequence reads: CASTNGASGRTQYL. The CDR3 coding sequence is TGTGCCAGCACCAATGGGGCTAGCGGGAGGACGCAGTACTTG.

About this clonotype: A much larger clone sits a single nucleotide away, making a read error possible. The rearrangement joins TRBV30 to TRBJ1-6; 10 nucleotides line up with TRBD1. Germline V gene lookup returns CDR1 GTSNPN and CDR2 SVGIG (reference sequence). The length of the CDR3 is 15 residues. The CDR3 loop reads CAWSRSGTGDSSLHF. Written as DNA, the CDR3 is TGTGCCTGGAGTCGATCCGGGACAGGGGATTCATCCCTCCACTTT.

In regard to this clonotype: One end of the junction does not line up with germline, which may come from a read error. The gene calls are TRBV5-6 and TRBJ2-5, with TRBD2 as a possible D gene (6 bases). The CDR3 runs 15 residues. Germline CDR1 and CDR2: SGHDT and YYEEEE. CDR3 in DNA: TGTGCCAGCTGTCGCCGGAGGGCCTATCAAGAGACACAGTACTTC. Encoded protein: CASCRRRAYQETQYF.

Concerning this clonotype: A junction boundary mismatches the germline segment, possibly from a read error. This rearrangement joins TRBV29-1 to TRBJ1-3; D not resolved. The germline V gene has CDR1 SQVTM and CDR2 ANQGSEA. The CDR3 consists of 13 residues. The CDR3 nucleotides are TGCAGCGTTGATGTGGGAGGCGGAAACATCATATATTTT. Translated: CSVDVGGGNIIYF. The full variable domain, its missing parts supplied by reference TRBV29-1 and TRBJ1-3, is SAVISQKPSRDICQRGTSLTIQCQVDSQVTMMFWYRQQPGQSLTLIATANQGSEATYESGFVIDKFPISRPNLTFSTLTVSNMSPEDSSIYLCSVDVGGGNIIYFGEGSWLTVV.

Note on this clonotype: A junction end diverges from the germline sequence, so it may reflect a read error. The V gene is TRBV12-3 or TRBV12-4, the J gene TRBJ1-1; maybe TRBD1 (5 bases). CDR3 length: 11 amino acids. CDR3 loop: CDSNRGTEAFF. The CDR3 nucleotides read TGTGACAGCAACCGGGGCACTGAGGCTTTCTTT.

As for this clonotype: The conserved closing phenylalanine or tryptophan is absent in this CDR3, likely reflecting a read error. The chain carries TRBV29-1 and TRBJ2-2; no reliable D call. CDR1 is SQVTM and CDR2 is ANQGSEA in the germline V gene. CDR3 length: 12 amino acids. CDR3 sequence reads: CSVGRNIGELFL. The CDR3 region has the DNA TGCAGCGTTGGGAGAAACATCGGGGAGCTGTTTCTT.

This clonotype is a singleton in its sample. This chain joins TRBV18 and TRBJ2-1; 10 positions match TRBD1. The CDR3 contains 15 residues. From germline, CDR1 is KGHSH and CDR2 LQKENI. V lost 3 bases and J lost 7; bases outside the gene matches: 6. The CDR3 region has the DNA TGTGCCAGCTCACCCAAGGACAGGGGGAAGAATGAGCAGTTCTTC. This encodes CASSPKDRGKNEQFF. Complete variable domain (other parts from reference TRBV18 and TRBJ2-1): NAGVMQNPRHLVRRRGQEARLRCSPMKGHSHVYWYRQLPEEGLKFMVYLQKENIIDESGMPKERFSAEFPKEGPSILRIQQVVRGDSAAYFCASSPKDRGKNEQFFGPGTRLTVL.

Note on this clonotype: Here the CDR3 omits its conserved ending phenylalanine or tryptophan, so a read error is the likely source. The DNA is left out, because the CDR3 cannot be placed on it with certainty; the CDR3 is given as TCRdb lists it. CDR3 region: CACSYGEALTL. The rearrangement joins TRBV6-6 to TRBJ1-2. Germline V CDR1 and CDR2: MNHNY, SVGAGI (reference sequence). The CDR3 is 11 residues long, counting both termini.

A remark on this clonotype: This clone may be a read error of a much larger clone one base away. This chain links TRBV12-3 or TRBV12-4 with TRBJ2-1; the D gene is possibly TRBD2 (6 bases). V dropped 9 bases and J dropped 5 bases, with 20 bases sitting between them. This CDR3 has 15 residues. In DNA, the CDR3 is TGTGCCAGTGGACGTAGACTAGTGGGAGACAATGAGCAGTTCTTC. Residues: CASGRRLVGDNEQFF.

In regard to this clonotype: Mismatch with germline at one junction end may stem from a read error. The rearrangement links TRBV30 to TRBJ2-3; TRBD2 matches 8 bases. This CDR3 is built from 13 residues. Germline CDR1 GTSNPN, CDR2 SVGIG (reference sequence). Here the CDR3 reads CASSPTSVDMQYF. In nucleotides, the CDR3 is TGTGCCAGCAGTCCGACTAGCGTGGATATGCAGTATTTT.

This chain links TRBV29-1 with TRBJ2-7; tentatively, D is TRBD2 (6 bases). The CDR3 spans 13 residues. V lost 3 bases, J lost 5 bases, and 14 bases lay in between. The germline gives CDR1 SQVTM, CDR2 ANQGSEA. The CDR3 DNA is TGCAGCGTTGAGGGGGTGCTAGCGAACGAGCAGTACTTC. Its translation is CSVEGVLANEQYF.

This clonotype has more than one count but fewer than ten. The rearrangement links TRBV18 to TRBJ2-1; 8 positions agree with TRBD2. The junction had 7 bases not matched to a gene; V was cut back by 2 bases and J by 4 bases. The CDR3 has 16 amino acids. In germline, CDR1 is KGHSH, CDR2 LQKENI. The CDR3 here is CASSPSGGTLYNEQFF. The DNA of the CDR3 is TGTGCCAGCTCACCATCGGGAGGGACCTTATACAATGAGCAGTTCTTC.

V and J are TRBV28 and TRBJ2-5; 9 nucleotides match TRBD2. In germline, CDR1 is MDHEN, CDR2 SYDVKM. This CDR3 spans 16 amino acids. This chain's CDR3 is CGSSPSVAGVWGTQYF. The DNA of the CDR3 is TGTGGCAGTAGTCCCTCGGTAGCGGGAGTGTGGGGGACCCAGTACTTC.

This clonotype has just one count. It is likely a read error, because the conserved phenylalanine at the end of the CDR3 is missing. This chain links TRBV11-2 with TRBJ2-2; tentatively, D is TRBD2 (6 bases). Per the germline V gene, CDR1 is SGHAT and CDR2 is FQNNGV. The CDR3 covers 18 residues. As DNA, the CDR3 is TGTGCAAGCAGCTTAGATTGGAGCCTAGCGTTTAGCACCAGGGAGCTGTTTATT. It is translated as CASSLDWSLAFSTRELFI.

This clonotype was recorded a few times. Possible read error: a much larger clone is one base away. This chain uses TRBV6-1 with TRBJ2-2; TRBD2 aligns across 8 bases. This CDR3 comprises 18 residues. The V gene's germline CDR1 is MNHNS and CDR2 SASEGT. The DNA for the CDR3 is TGTGCCAGCAGTGAATACCCAAGCGGGAGCGCGAACACCGGGGAGCTGGTTTTT. This gives the protein CASSEYPSGSANTGELVF.

The sample holds many counts of this clonotype. V and J are TRBV6-6 and TRBJ2-1; the D call may be TRBD1 or TRBD2 (6 bases each). Trimming pared 0 bases from V and 14 bases from J, leaving 14 bases between. Per germline, CDR1 MNHNY and CDR2 SVGAGI (reference sequence). The length of the CDR3 is 13 residues. The CDR3 region has the DNA TGTGCCAGCAGTTACTCGAAGGGGGGCGATGAGTTCTTC. Amino acids: CASSYSKGGDEFF.

Comment on this clonotype: An end of the junction differs from the germline gene, which may be a read error. The chain employs TRBV11-2 and TRBJ2-7; TRBD2 is a possible D gene (5 bases). CDR1 SGHAT and CDR2 FQNNGV come from the germline V gene. This CDR3 is built from 15 residues. Here the CDR3 reads CASSFNRGTYYEPYF. CDR3 coding DNA: TGTGCCAGCAGCTTTAACCGGGGAACCTACTACGAGCCGTACTTC. The complete variable domain, with remaining parts taken from reference TRBV11-2 and TRBJ2-7, reads EAGVAQSPRYKIIEKRQSVAFWCNPISGHATLYWYQQILGQGPKLLIQFQNNGVVDDSQLPKDRFSAERLKGVDSTLKIQPAKLEDSAVYLCASSFNRGTYYEPYFGPGTRLTVT.

This clonotype was detected once. In this CDR3 the conserved last residue, phenylalanine or tryptophan, is missing, so a read error is likely. The gene calls are TRBV12-3 or TRBV12-4 and TRBJ1-1, with D perhaps matching TRBD1 (5 bases). The CDR3 has 13 residues. The CDR3 spells CASNSGPNTEAFI. DNA for the CDR3: TGTGCCAGCAATTCGGGGCCGAACACCGAAGCTTTCATT.

In its sample, this clonotype was seen many times. The chain recombines TRBV12-3 or TRBV12-4 with TRBJ2-7, with 9 bases fitting TRBD1. The CDR3 contains 14 residues. The junction had 4 bases not matched to a gene; V was cut back by 5 bases and J by 2 bases. In nucleotides, the CDR3 is TGTGCCAGCAGTCCCCGGGACAGGGCCTACGAGCAGTACTTC. It translates to CASSPRDRAYEQYF.